One sample yielded the 30 T cell receptor beta chains listed below, sequenced in a study of blood T cell repertoires in COVID-19. Generated by immunoSEQ multiplex PCR, the TCRdb table keeps only in-frame clones and is missing some. The sample contains a few hundred thousand clones, roughly 84% of which appear only once. Sequenced: peripheral blood. The receptors originated from a woman in her thirties or forties who had recovered from COVID-19.

The rearrangement joins TRBV27 to TRBJ2-7; possible D gene TRBD2, 5 bases. Germline CDR1 is MNHEY and CDR2 is SMNVEV (reference sequence). The CDR3 is 13 residues long. The V gene lost 5 bases and the J gene lost 4 bases, with 12 bases spanning the gap. CDR3 DNA sequence: TGTGCCAGCAGTCAAGGGTCGGGGTACGAGCAGTACTTC. Protein: CASSQGSGYEQYF.

The J gene is TRBJ2-7, the V gene TRBV14; possible D gene TRBD1, 6 bases. Between the trimmed V and J ends, which lost 4 bases and 6 bases, there was a span of 13 bases. CDR3 length: 13 residues. Per the germline V gene, CDR1 is SGHDN and CDR2 is FVKESK. CDR3 sequence reads: CASSRGTGSEQYF. CDR3 DNA: TGTGCCAGCAGCCGGGGCACAGGGAGCGAGCAGTACTTC. Together with reference TRBV14 and TRBJ2-7, the CDR3 gives the full variable domain: EAGVTQFPSHSVIEKGQTVTLRCDPISGHDNLYWYRRVMGKEIKFLLHFVKESKQDESGMPNNRFLAERTGGTYSTLKVQPAELEDSGVYFCASSRGTGSEQYFGPGTRLTVT.

This clone was counted between two and nine times. The V gene is TRBV5-8, the J gene TRBJ1-5, with TRBD1 as a possible D gene (6 bases). Trimming left V 4 bases short and J 4 bases short, with 9 bases between. This CDR3 is built from 13 residues. CDR1 and CDR2 from the germline V gene are SGHTS and YDEGEE. CDR3 region: CASSPGQNQPQHF. The CDR3 DNA sequence: TGTGCCAGCAGCCCTGGACAGAATCAGCCCCAGCATTTT. The variable domain in full, with the rest retrieved from reference TRBV5-8 and TRBJ1-5, is EAGVTQSPTHLIKTRGQQATLRCSPISGHTSVYWYQQALGLGLQFLLWYDEGEERNRGNFPPRFSGRQFPNYSSELNVNALELEDSALYLCASSPGQNQPQHFGDGTRLSIL.

The genes are TRBV19 and TRBJ2-1; 7 positions agree with TRBD1. This CDR3 region has 15 residues. V lost 5 bases and J lost 4; bases outside the gene matches: 8. The germline V gene encodes CDR1 LNHDA and CDR2 SQIVND (reference sequence). CDR3 bases: TGTGCCAGTAGTTCGGGGACAGCAAGTTACAATGAGCAGTTCTTC. The encoded protein is CASSSGTASYNEQFF. The full variable domain, in which reference TRBV19 and TRBJ2-1 provide the parts outside the CDR3, is DGGITQSPKYLFRKEGQNVTLSCEQNLNHDAMYWYRQDPGQGLRLIYYSQIVNDFQKGDIAEGYSVSREKKESFPLTVTSAQKNPTAFYLCASSSGTASYNEQFFGPGTRLTVL.

The CDR3, as DNA: TGTGCCAGCAGCCAAGCCACGAGAGGAAACACCATATATTTT. Translated, it gives CASSQATRGNTIYF. The V and J genes are TRBV4-2 and TRBJ1-3; D is unresolved. This CDR3 has 14 residues. Germline assignment: CDR1 LGHNA and CDR2 YNFKEQ. The V end was cut by 1 base, the J end by 4 bases, with 8 bases between.

In DNA, the CDR3 is TGTGCCAGCAGCCGGGTGACTCTTTCTAGCACAGATACGCAGTATTTT. Translated, it gives CASSRVTLSSTDTQYF. This sequence joins TRBV2 and TRBJ2-3; D uncertain. The CDR3 totals 16 residues. Deletions cut 6 bases from V and 0 bases from J, with 16 bases between. Germline CDR1 reads SNHLY; CDR2 reads FYNNEI.

This clone was seen a single time. This rearrangement joins TRBV2 to TRBJ2-7; perhaps TRBD1 as D (5 bases). The germline V and J ends were trimmed by 0 bases and 5 bases, with 20 bases remaining between them. The CDR3 has 17 amino acids. Germline CDR1 reads SNHLY; CDR2 reads FYNNEI. The CDR3 region has the DNA TGTGCCAGCAGTGAAGCCTCATTTTCCAGGACATCTAACGAGCAGTACTTC. It yields the protein CASSEASFSRTSNEQYF.

Comment on this clone: The identical CDR3 is also encoded by other nucleotide sequences in the sample. The chain links TRBV6-1 to TRBJ1-5; TRBD1 agrees at 7 bases. Losses at the gene ends were 2 bases for V and 3 bases for J; bases not matched to a gene: 4. CDR3 length: 15 residues. CDR1 is MNHNS and CDR2 is SASEGT in the germline V gene. The CDR3 is CASSERTGVNQPQHF. The CDR3 nucleotides read TGTGCCAGCAGTGAAAGGACAGGAGTCAATCAGCCCCAGCATTTT.

V and J are TRBV2 and TRBJ2-1, with D perhaps matching TRBD2 (6 bases). The CDR3 is 14 amino acids. V lost 8 bases and J lost 5, with 16 bases in between. Germline values: CDR1 SNHLY, CDR2 FYNNEI. In nucleotides, the CDR3 is TGTGCCAGCTTTAAATCGCGGGGCAACAATGAGCAGTTCTTC. Its translation is CASFKSRGNNEQFF.

The rearrangement uses TRBV4-1 and TRBJ1-2; perhaps TRBD1 as D (5 bases). The CDR3 is 17 residues long. Germline V gene lookup returns CDR1 MGHRA and CDR2 YSYEKL. The germline V and J ends were trimmed by 0 bases and 5 bases, with 19 bases remaining between them. The CDR3 reads CASSQDLGGARRYGYTF. CDR3 in DNA: TGCGCCAGCAGCCAAGATCTAGGAGGGGCGCGAAGGTATGGCTACACCTTC.

This chain joins TRBV20-1 and TRBJ2-1; 7 bases fit TRBD2. Germline CDR1 and CDR2: DFQATT and SNEGSKA (reference sequence). V shed 3 bases and J 0 bases; nucleotides not matched to a gene: 5. The CDR3 extends over 15 amino acids. The CDR3 region is CSASHGGSSYNEQFF. CDR3 in DNA: TGCAGTGCTAGTCACGGGGGGAGCTCCTACAATGAGCAGTTCTTC.

The table lists this clone with a count of one. V and J are TRBV19 and TRBJ2-2; D ambiguous. Germline V gene data show CDR1 as LNHDA and CDR2 as SQIVND (reference sequence). The V end was cut by 3 bases, the J end by 4 bases, with 15 bases between. The CDR3 is 16 amino acids. CDR3 nucleotides: TGTGCCAGTAGTATTGATCGGCCTACAGCCACCGGGGAGCTGTTTTTT. Translation gives CASSIDRPTATGELFF.

This clone has just one count. CDR3 DNA sequence: TGCGCCAGCAGGCTTACAGGGGGAAATGAAAAACTGTTTTTT. Its protein product is CASRLTGGNEKLFF. The chain couples TRBV5-1 to TRBJ1-4; TRBD1 matches 8 bases. Germline V gives CDR1 SGHRS, CDR2 YFSETQ. The CDR3 spans 14 residues. The V and J ends lost 5 bases and 5 bases, in that order; junction bases with no gene match: 5.

The chain combines TRBV10-2 with TRBJ1-2, with 7 bases fitting TRBD1. The CDR3 is 15 amino acids. CDR1 and CDR2 (germline): WSHSY, SAAADI. V dropped 9 bases and J dropped 4; count of bases not matched to a gene: 14. The CDR3 spells CASTPRDSYPYGYTF. In DNA form, the CDR3 reads TGCGCCAGTACCCCTAGGGACAGCTATCCCTATGGCTACACCTTC.

The CDR3 coding sequence is TGCGCCAGCAGTCTAGCGGGACAGGGCTTATATCTGAATTCACCCCTCCACTTT. Amino acids: CASSLAGQGLYLNSPLHF. The chain joins TRBV23-1 to TRBJ1-6; 9 bases line up with TRBD1. TRBV23-1 is noted as an ORF with a role that remains uncertain. The V gene end was trimmed by 4 bases and the J gene end by 7 bases; junction bases not matched to a gene: 14. The CDR3 is made up of 18 amino acids.

This clone turned up a few times. This chain uses TRBV18 with TRBJ2-2; TRBD1 is a possible D gene (6 bases). V dropped 6 bases and J dropped 1 base, with 9 bases sitting between them. Germline values: CDR1 KGHSH, CDR2 LQKENI. The CDR3 contains 14 residues. The CDR3 nucleotides read TGTGCCAGCTCCGACAGGATGAACACCGGGGAGCTGTTTTTT. This sequence encodes CASSDRMNTGELFF.

The chain has TRBV11-2 and TRBJ2-5; D gene uncertain. The CDR3 covers 12 residues. The ends were cut back, 4 bases at V and 7 bases at J, with 10 bases in the middle. In germline, CDR1 is SGHAT, CDR2 FQNNGV. The chain's CDR3 is CASSSDLGTQYF. Here the CDR3 DNA reads TGTGCCAGCAGCTCCGATCTCGGGACCCAGTACTTC.

The chain carries TRBV18 and TRBJ2-7, with 8 bases aligning to TRBD1. The CDR3 totals 13 residues. CDR1 and CDR2 from the germline V gene are KGHSH and LQKENI. V trimming: 3 bases; J trimming: 7 bases; junction bases outside the gene matches: 5. This CDR3 is CASSPLTGVEQYF. The CDR3 region has the DNA TGTGCCAGCTCACCGTTGACAGGGGTAGAGCAGTACTTC.

About this clone itself: No DNA is shown, since the ends of the CDR3 on it are uncertain; the CDR3 is the one TCRdb lists. The J gene is TRBJ1-1, the V gene TRBV6-5. Inclusive of both ends, the CDR3 amounts to 13 amino acids. Germline V gene data show CDR1 as MNHEY and CDR2 as SVGAGI. CDR3 amino acids: CASSTSGNTEAFF.

This clone was recorded at least ten times. The J gene is TRBJ1-2, the V gene TRBV28, with 11 bases that match TRBD1. Germline-derived CDR1 and CDR2 are MDHEN and SYDVKM. V shed 10 bases, J shed 3 bases, and the junction held 4 bases outside the gene matches. This CDR3 contains 13 residues. The CDR3 DNA reads TGTGCCATTGGGACAGGGGGGTACTATGGCTACACCTTC. Protein: CAIGTGGYYGYTF.

The genes are TRBV9 and TRBJ2-5; 12 bases agree with TRBD2. The germline CDR1 and CDR2 sequences are SGDLS and YYNGEE. V gave up 1 base and J gave up 3 bases; unmatched junction bases: 4. The CDR3 extends over 16 amino acids. The CDR3 DNA reads as TGTGCCAGCAGCGTACAGACTAGCGGGGGAAAAGAGACCCAGTACTTC. Residues: CASSVQTSGGKETQYF.

Only a few counts were recorded for this clone. V is TRBV18 and J is TRBJ1-5; D is unresolved. The V end lost 2 bases, the J end lost 12 bases, and 8 bases lay between the germline ends. This CDR3 has 11 amino acids. CDR1 and CDR2 (germline): KGHSH, LQKENI. CDR3 loop: CASSPGEGQHF. The CDR3 DNA sequence: TGTGCCAGCTCACCAGGAGAGGGCCAGCATTTT. The whole variable domain, filled in from reference TRBV18 and TRBJ1-5, reads NAGVMQNPRHLVRRRGQEARLRCSPMKGHSHVYWYRQLPEEGLKFMVYLQKENIIDESGMPKERFSAEFPKEGPSILRIQQVVRGDSAAYFCASSPGEGQHFGDGTRLSIL.

This clone was counted only a few times. J is TRBJ1-1 and V is TRBV9, with D possibly TRBD1 on 5 matching bases. V lost 0 bases to trimming and J lost 0 bases, with 12 bases between them. There are 16 residues in the CDR3. The germline V gene has CDR1 SGDLS and CDR2 YYNGEE. The CDR3, as DNA: TGTGCCAGCAGCGTAGCTCCGGCAGGGCTGAACACTGAAGCTTTCTTT. Encoded protein: CASSVAPAGLNTEAFF.

The V and J genes are TRBV30 and TRBJ2-3; 7 positions agree with TRBD1. Germline loops: CDR1 GTSNPN, CDR2 SVGIG (reference sequence). CDR3 size: 14 residues. V lost 3 bases and J lost 1; bases outside the gene matches: 4. CDR3: CAWRSGTGTDTQYF. The CDR3 DNA reads TGTGCCTGGAGATCCGGGACAGGCACAGATACGCAGTATTTT.

This chain uses TRBV5-1 with TRBJ2-7, with 10 bases that match TRBD1. Trimming removed 0 bases from V and 5 bases from J; junction bases left unmatched: 11. The CDR3 runs to 17 residues. Germline assignment: CDR1 SGHRS and CDR2 YFSETQ. The CDR3 loop reads CASSLGEAGTGVNEQYF. As DNA, the CDR3 is TGCGCCAGCAGCTTGGGGGAAGCCGGGACAGGGGTGAACGAGCAGTACTTC.

In nucleotides, the CDR3 is TGTGCCAGCAGCTTAACGACCGCGGGGGGATCGGTGAATGAGCAGTTCTTC. It encodes CASSLTTAGGSVNEQFF. The chain employs TRBV7-3 and TRBJ2-1; 8 bases agree with TRBD2. This CDR3 spans 17 amino acids. Germline CDR1 reads SGHTA; CDR2 reads FQGTGA. V lost 0 bases to trimming and J lost 7 bases; unmatched junction nucleotides: 11. Full variable domain (rest looked up from reference TRBV7-3 and TRBJ2-1): GAGVSQTPSNKVTEKGKYVELRCDPISGHTALYWYRQSLGQGPEFLIYFQGTGAADDSGLPNDRFFAVRPEGSVSTLKIQRTERGDSAVYLCASSLTTAGGSVNEQFFGPGTRLTVL.

The chain uses TRBV28 and TRBJ1-4; 9 nucleotides align to TRBD1. Germline values: CDR1 MDHEN, CDR2 SYDVKM. The V and J ends lost 7 bases and 8 bases, in that order; junction bases with no gene match: 11. This CDR3 is built from 15 residues. The CDR3 reads CASITATGGREKLFF. CDR3 coding DNA: TGTGCCAGCATCACTGCGACAGGGGGTCGGGAAAAACTGTTTTTT.

V gene TRBV23-1 combines with J gene TRBJ1-5, with a tentative D call TRBD1 (5 bases). TRBV23-1 is treated as an ORF (open reading frame) with a function not yet certain. This CDR3 is built from 18 residues. V was pared by 2 bases and J by 2 bases, with 19 bases between. The CDR3 DNA is TGCGCCAGCAGTCAAGACCAACAGGAAAGGGAGGGCAATCAGCCCCAGCATTTT. Translated, it gives CASSQDQQEREGNQPQHF.

The V gene is TRBV5-1, the J gene TRBJ1-3; no definite D call. Between the trimmed V and J ends, which lost 0 bases and 0 bases, there was a span of 10 bases. CDR3 size: 16 residues. Germline CDR1 SGHRS, CDR2 YFSETQ. Here the CDR3 reads CASSLAAPYSGNTIYF. The CDR3 DNA sequence: TGCGCCAGCAGCTTGGCAGCGCCGTACTCTGGAAACACCATATATTTT.

The DNA for the CDR3 is TGTGCCAGCAGCCGGACAGGGGGCGGCGGCACTGAAGCTTTCTTT. Translated: CASSRTGGGGTEAFF. This chain connects TRBV5-4 to TRBJ1-1, with 11 bases lining up with TRBD1. This CDR3 has 15 residues. V shed 4 bases and J 4 bases; nucleotides not matched to a gene: 6. In germline, CDR1 is SGHNT, CDR2 YYREEE (reference sequence).